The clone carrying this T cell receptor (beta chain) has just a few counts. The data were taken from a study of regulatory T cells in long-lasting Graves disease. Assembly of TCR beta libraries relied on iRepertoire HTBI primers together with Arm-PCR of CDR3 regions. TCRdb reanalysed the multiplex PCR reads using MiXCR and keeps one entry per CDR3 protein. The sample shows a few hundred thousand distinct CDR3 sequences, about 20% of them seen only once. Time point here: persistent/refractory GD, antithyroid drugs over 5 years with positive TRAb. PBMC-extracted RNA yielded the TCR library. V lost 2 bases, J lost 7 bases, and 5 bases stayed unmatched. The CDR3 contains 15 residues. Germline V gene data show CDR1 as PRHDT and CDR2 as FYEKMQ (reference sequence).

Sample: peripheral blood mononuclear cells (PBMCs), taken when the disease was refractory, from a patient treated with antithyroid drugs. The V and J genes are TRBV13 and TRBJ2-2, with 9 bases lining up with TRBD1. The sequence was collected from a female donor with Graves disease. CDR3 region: CASSLIQGAGGELFF. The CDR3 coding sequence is TGTGCCAGCAGCTTAATACAGGGGGCAGGCGGGGAGCTGTTTTTT.